The 28 T cell receptor beta chains in this list originate from one sample, sequenced in a study of Ad26.COV2.S vaccination and SARS-CoV-2 variants. The treatment was: about 20 received Ad26.COV2.S at low or high dose, single or two shots; 5 received placebo; per-sample allocation not given. On day 63 after the first injection, vaccine and placebo recipients gave samples. Here immunoSEQ multiplex PCR was the method, and the copy in TCRdb shows in-frame clones only, minus some. The table has hundreds of thousands of clones, 86% seen once; the top ten hold roughly 10%. The starting material was peripheral blood, obtained in a trial of Ad26.COV2.S vaccine versus placebo. The receptors here all came from a person aged 18 to 65 who received the Ad26.COV2.S COVID-19 vaccine or a placebo.

The V and J genes are TRBV5-1 and TRBJ2-7; D uncertain. CDR3 size: 15 residues. Trimming removed 0 bases at V and 5 bases at J, with 15 bases between. Germline V CDR1 and CDR2: SGHRS, YFSETQ. CDR3 protein: CASSLVGQSGNEQYF. The CDR3 bases are TGCGCCAGCAGCTTGGTAGGGCAGTCGGGCAACGAGCAGTACTTC.

The V call is TRBV6-5, the J call TRBJ2-5; D gene ambiguous. Germline CDR1 MNHEY, CDR2 SVGAGI. V was trimmed by 4 bases and J by 0 bases, leaving 9 bases between them. The CDR3 has 14 amino acids. Written as DNA, the CDR3 is TGTGCCAGCAGTTTGGACGGATACCAAGAGACCCAGTACTTC. Protein product: CASSLDGYQETQYF.

The chain has TRBV28 and TRBJ2-3, with TRBD2 identical over 12 bases. The V and J ends lost 2 bases and 3 bases, in that order; junction bases with no gene match: 3. This CDR3 spans 16 amino acids. Germline lookup yields CDR1 MDHEN and CDR2 SYDVKM. Here the CDR3 DNA reads TGTGCCAGCAGTTTACTAGCGGGGGGGCGGACAGATACGCAGTATTTT. Its translation is CASSLLAGGRTDTQYF.

V and J are TRBV12-3 or TRBV12-4 and TRBJ2-7; D not resolved. The CDR3 runs 12 residues. The V end was cut by 3 bases, the J end by 9 bases, with 12 bases between. The CDR3 DNA follows: TGTGCCAGCAGTTTCTCCGGGCCCACGCAGTACTTC. This encodes CASSFSGPTQYF.

V and J are TRBV5-6 and TRBJ2-7; D perhaps matches TRBD1 (5 bases). This CDR3 has 13 amino acids. Germline V gives CDR1 SGHDT, CDR2 YYEEEE. The V end lost 4 bases, the J end lost 7 bases, and 15 bases lay between the germline ends. The CDR3 region has the DNA TGTGCCAGCAGCCCAGGAAGGGGTATAGAGCAGTACTTC. Translated: CASSPGRGIEQYF.

The chain couples TRBV3-1 (or the pseudogene TRBV3-2) to TRBJ2-3; 8 nucleotides match TRBD2. The junction had 4 bases not matched to a gene; V was cut back by 5 bases and J by 6 bases. In germline, CDR1 is LGHDT, CDR2 YNNKEL (reference sequence). The CDR3 covers 13 residues. This CDR3 is CASSGRGADTQYF. DNA of the CDR3: TGTGCCAGCAGCGGGCGGGGGGCGGATACGCAGTATTTT.

The gene calls are TRBV5-1 and TRBJ2-1; D unresolved. V lost 2 bases and J 0 bases, leaving 3 bases between the germline ends. The CDR3 length is 13 residues. CDR1 is SGHRS, CDR2 YFSETQ, per germline. The CDR3 spells CASSFGSYNEQFF. The CDR3, as DNA: TGCGCCAGCAGCTTCGGCTCCTACAATGAGCAGTTCTTC.

The J gene is TRBJ2-1, the V gene TRBV4-1; 9 bases are a match to TRBD2. J was trimmed by 1 base and V by 4 bases; bases with no gene match: 2. The CDR3 runs to 15 residues. Germline CDR1 and CDR2: MGHRA and YSYEKL. CDR3 nucleotides: TGCGCCAGCAGCCGGGGACTAGCTTCCTACAATGAGCAGTTCTTC. Amino acids: CASSRGLASYNEQFF.

The chain uses TRBV29-1 and TRBJ1-1; tentatively, D is TRBD1 (6 bases). Per the germline V gene, CDR1 is SQVTM and CDR2 is ANQGSEA. The V end lost 3 bases, the J end lost 7 bases, and 9 bases lay between the germline ends. The CDR3 has 11 residues. CDR3 sequence: CSVEDRVEAFF. CDR3 sequence (DNA): TGCAGCGTTGAGGACAGAGTTGAAGCTTTCTTT.

This sequence joins TRBV5-1 and TRBJ1-4; D is unclear. The CDR3 loop spans 16 amino acids. V dropped 0 bases and J dropped 0 bases, with 9 bases sitting between them. Germline V CDR1 and CDR2: SGHRS, YFSETQ. The CDR3 loop reads CASSLDRAATNEKLFF. The CDR3, as DNA: TGCGCCAGCAGCTTGGACAGAGCTGCAACTAATGAAAAACTGTTTTTT.

The chain employs TRBV11-3 and TRBJ1-5; TRBD1 matches 11 bases. This CDR3 has 18 amino acids. Germline CDR1 is SGHNT and CDR2 is YENEEA. V lost 4 bases to trimming and J lost 1 base; unmatched junction nucleotides: 9. The chain's CDR3 is CASSSLDRGLWSNQPQHF. DNA for the CDR3: TGTGCCAGCAGCTCCTTGGACAGGGGGCTATGGAGCAATCAGCCCCAGCATTTT. Filled out from reference TRBV11-3 and TRBJ1-5, the complete variable domain reads EAGVVQSPRYKIIEKKQPVAFWCNPISGHNTLYWYLQNLGQGPELLIRYENEEAVDDSQLPKDRFSAERLKGVDSTLKIQPAELGDSAVYLCASSSLDRGLWSNQPQHFGDGTRLSIL.

V and J are TRBV7-8 and TRBJ2-3; 8 bases are shared with TRBD2. This CDR3 is 16 amino acids long. The germline gives CDR1 SGHVS, CDR2 FQNEAQ. V lost 4 bases, J lost 6 bases, and 12 bases stayed unmatched. For the CDR3, the DNA is TGTGCCAGCAGCTCTGGGAAAGCGGGGGCCCGGGATACGCAGTATTTT. Amino acid sequence: CASSSGKAGARDTQYF.

The chain links TRBV4-1 to TRBJ1-1; 9 nucleotides agree with TRBD1. Germline V gene lookup returns CDR1 MGHRA and CDR2 YSYEKL. The CDR3 is 15 residues long. Trimming removed 2 bases from V and 11 bases from J; junction bases left unmatched: 12. CDR3 sequence: CASSQTGTGPLGAFF. The CDR3 coding sequence is TGCGCCAGCAGCCAAACCGGGACAGGGCCACTGGGGGCTTTCTTT.

The count of this clone is one. The chain has TRBV6-5 and TRBJ2-1, with TRBD2 identical over 14 bases. Germline V gives CDR1 MNHEY, CDR2 SVGAGI. There are 15 residues in the CDR3. Losses at the gene ends were 5 bases for V and 12 bases for J; bases not matched to a gene: 9. The CDR3: CASSQTSGRAGVQFF. The CDR3 region has the DNA TGTGCCAGCAGTCAGACTAGCGGGAGGGCCGGGGTGCAGTTCTTC.

V is TRBV29-1 and J is TRBJ2-7; D is perhaps TRBD1 (5 bases). The CDR3 runs to 12 residues. Germline loops: CDR1 SQVTM, CDR2 ANQGSEA. V lost 0 bases, J lost 7 bases, and 10 bases lay in between. The CDR3 here is CSVEDGAGEQYF. In nucleotides, the CDR3 is TGCAGCGTTGAAGACGGAGCAGGGGAGCAGTACTTC.

The rearrangement links TRBV6-2 or TRBV6-3 to TRBJ1-2, with no clear D. Deletions cut 5 bases from V and 8 bases from J, with 12 bases between. Germline CDR1 and CDR2: MNHEY and SVGEGT. The CDR3 covers 12 residues. The CDR3 nucleotides are TGTGCCAGCAGTCGGACGGCCCGGGGCTACACCTTC. As protein: CASSRTARGYTF.

The CDR3 reads CASSLGIGRTDTQYF. The CDR3 DNA reads as TGTGCCAGCAGCTTAGGGATCGGTCGCACAGATACGCAGTATTTT. The chain carries TRBV13 and TRBJ2-3, with unresolved D. The germline V gene has CDR1 PRHDT and CDR2 FYEKMQ (reference sequence). V was cut by 0 bases and J by 1 base, with 8 bases left in between. This CDR3 is built from 15 residues. Full variable domain (missing parts from reference TRBV13 and TRBJ2-3): AAGVIQSPRHLIKEKRETATLKCYPIPRHDTVYWYQQGPGQDPQFLISFYEKMQSDKGSIPDRFSAQQFSDYHSELNMSSLELGDSALYFCASSLGIGRTDTQYFGPGTRLTVL.

This clone was counted between two and nine times. The chain carries TRBV11-2 and TRBJ2-2; TRBD2 matches 9 bases. Germline CDR1 reads SGHAT; CDR2 reads FQNNGV. This CDR3 comprises 16 residues. V shed 4 bases, J shed 5 bases, and the junction held 8 bases outside the gene matches. CDR3 in amino acids: CASSSPGLAWTGELFF. Here the CDR3 DNA reads TGTGCCAGCAGCTCACCGGGACTAGCTTGGACCGGGGAGCTGTTTTTT.

The V and J genes are TRBV7-3 and TRBJ2-1; D remains ambiguous. Looked up from germline, CDR1 is SGHTA and CDR2 is FQGTGA. This CDR3 region has 15 residues. Trimming stripped 5 bases from V and 6 bases from J, with 17 bases between. CDR3 amino acids: CASSPRTMGINEQFF. DNA of the CDR3: TGTGCCAGCAGCCCGCGGACCATGGGGATCAATGAGCAGTTCTTC.

The rearrangement links TRBV7-2 to TRBJ2-7, with D perhaps TRBD2 (5 bases). Trimming removed 6 bases from V and 3 bases from J, with 12 bases in between. This CDR3 is built from 13 residues. Germline V gives CDR1 SGHTA, CDR2 FQGNSA. The CDR3 protein is CASSSYRDYEQYF. The CDR3, as DNA: TGTGCCAGCAGTTCCTACCGGGACTACGAGCAGTACTTC.

The rearrangement joins TRBV3-1 (or the pseudogene TRBV3-2) to TRBJ2-7; no firm D call. CDR1 and CDR2 from the germline V gene are LGHDT and YNNKEL (reference sequence). Trimming took off 2 bases at V and 6 bases at J, with 8 bases between the two ends. The CDR3 sequence is 12 residues long. CDR3 residues: CASSQSAIEQYF. Written as DNA, the CDR3 is TGTGCCAGCAGCCAATCGGCGATCGAGCAGTACTTC.

The V gene is TRBV30, the J gene TRBJ2-6; 7 nucleotides align to TRBD1. Germline V gives CDR1 GTSNPN, CDR2 SVGIG (reference sequence). The CDR3 is 16 residues long. V shed 4 bases, J shed 0 bases, and the junction held 6 bases outside the gene matches. CDR3 sequence reads: CAWTGTAHSGANVLTF. In DNA form, the CDR3 reads TGTGCCTGGACAGGGACAGCCCACTCTGGGGCCAACGTCCTGACTTTC.

This chain connects TRBV7-9 to TRBJ2-7; D might be TRBD2 (5 bases). The V gene's germline CDR1 is SEHNR and CDR2 FQNEAQ (reference sequence). This CDR3 is 11 amino acids long. With 3 bases removed from V and 7 bases from J, the gap between germline ends came to 7 bases. For the CDR3, the DNA is TGTGCCAGCAGCTTCTCGGGGGAGCAGTACTTC. Its protein product is CASSFSGEQYF.

The chain uses TRBV7-3 and TRBJ2-2; the D gene is possibly TRBD2 (6 bases). This CDR3 has 15 amino acids. V dropped 6 bases and J dropped 0 bases, with 11 bases sitting between them. Per germline, CDR1 SGHTA and CDR2 FQGTGA. The CDR3 region is CASRNSGANTGELFF. Written as DNA, the CDR3 is TGTGCCAGCAGGAATAGCGGAGCGAACACCGGGGAGCTGTTTTTT. Full variable domain (outside the CDR3, taken from reference TRBV7-3 and TRBJ2-2): GAGVSQTPSNKVTEKGKYVELRCDPISGHTALYWYRQSLGQGPEFLIYFQGTGAADDSGLPNDRFFAVRPEGSVSTLKIQRTERGDSAVYLCASRNSGANTGELFFGEGSRLTVL.

This chain joins TRBV5-5 and TRBJ2-1; 8 bases line up with TRBD1. Looked up from germline, CDR1 is SGHKS and CDR2 is YYEKEE (reference sequence). Germline trimming cut 3 bases from V and 7 bases from J; bases unmatched to any gene: 0. The CDR3 length is 12 residues. CDR3 nucleotides: TGTGCCAGCAGCTGGACAGGGAATGAGCAGTTCTTC. Protein: CASSWTGNEQFF.

This clone has only a few counts. As DNA, the CDR3 is TGTGCCAGCAGCGTAGGAGATCCGGGGACCCAGTACTTC. This gives the protein CASSVGDPGTQYF. The chain carries TRBV9 and TRBJ2-5; no clear D gene. Germline CDR1 and CDR2: SGDLS and YYNGEE. The length of the CDR3 is 13 residues. The ends were cut back, 0 bases at V and 7 bases at J, with 10 bases in the middle.

This chain joins TRBV7-2 and TRBJ2-5; D not certain. This CDR3 has 13 residues. Germline values: CDR1 SGHTA, CDR2 FQGNSA. V was shortened by 1 base and J by 3 bases, with 6 bases between the two germline ends. As DNA, the CDR3 is TGTGCCAGCAGCTTAGGGACGGAAGAGACCCAGTACTTC. This encodes CASSLGTEETQYF. Complete variable domain (other parts from reference TRBV7-2 and TRBJ2-5): GAGVSQSPSNKVTEKGKDVELRCDPISGHTALYWYRQSLGQGLEFLIYFQGNSAPDKSGLPSDRFSAERTGGSVSTLTIQRTQQEDSAVYLCASSLGTEETQYFGPGTRLLVL.

V usage is TRBV24-1 and J usage is TRBJ1-6; D unclear. The CDR3 is 14 residues long. The germline V gene has CDR1 KGHDR and CDR2 SFDVKD. The V and J ends lost 9 bases and 3 bases respectively, with 11 bases between them. DNA of the CDR3: TGTGCCACCCCCGTGGGGTACTATAATTCACCCCTCCACTTT. This gives the protein CATPVGYYNSPLHF.